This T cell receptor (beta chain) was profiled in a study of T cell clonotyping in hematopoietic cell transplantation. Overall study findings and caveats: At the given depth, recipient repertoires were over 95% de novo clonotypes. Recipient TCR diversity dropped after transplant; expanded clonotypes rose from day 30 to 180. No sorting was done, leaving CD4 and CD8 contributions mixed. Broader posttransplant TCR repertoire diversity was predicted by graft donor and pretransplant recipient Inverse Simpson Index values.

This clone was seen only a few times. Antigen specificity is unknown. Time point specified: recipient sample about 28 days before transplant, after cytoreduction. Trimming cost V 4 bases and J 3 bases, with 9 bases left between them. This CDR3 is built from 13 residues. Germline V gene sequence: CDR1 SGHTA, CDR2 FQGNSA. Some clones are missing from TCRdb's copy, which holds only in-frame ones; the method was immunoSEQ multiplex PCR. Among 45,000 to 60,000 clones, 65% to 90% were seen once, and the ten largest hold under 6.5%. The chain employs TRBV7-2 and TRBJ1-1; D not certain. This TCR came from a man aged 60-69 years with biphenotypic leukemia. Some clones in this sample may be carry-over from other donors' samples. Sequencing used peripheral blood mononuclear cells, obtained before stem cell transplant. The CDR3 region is CASSSTRYTEAFF. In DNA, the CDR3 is TGTGCCAGCAGCTCAACAAGGTACACTGAAGCTTTCTTT.